These T cell receptor beta chains were read from a single sample in a study of T cell repertoires in cytomegalovirus infection. Their specific antigens are unknown. TCRdb re-called the reads through MiXCR, storing one row per CDR3 protein. This table has 680,000 or so distinct CDR3 sequences, 33% appearing once. This specimen was cultured PBMCs, taken from culture after CMV antigen stimulation. The receptors here all came from a human donor in good health (CMV status not recorded). Some clones in this sample may be carry-over from other donors' samples. Both conserved end residues are part of each CDR3. A D gene is named only where the DNA matches it firmly. Only part of the rows carry a size: once, few, many, or a class if the clone is expanded.

clone size	CDR3 length	V gene	D gene	J gene	CDR3 DNA	CDR3 protein
few	15	TRBV10-3	NA	TRBJ2-1	TGTGCCATCAGCCTTGGTAGAGGGAGAGATAATGAGCAGTTCTTC	CAISLGRGRDNEQFF
NA	13	TRBV6-5	NA	TRBJ1-1	TGTGCCAGCAGCCGAGGAGGGGTGACTGAAGCTTTCTTT	CASSRGGVTEAFF
NA	16	TRBV7-8	NA	TRBJ2-7	TGTGCCAGCAGCTTATCCTGGATAGGGCAAACCTACGAGCAGTACTTC	CASSLSWIGQTYEQYF
few	15	TRBV28	NA	TRBJ1-4	TGTGCCAGCAGCCCACCGTGGTACCGTCAAGGAAAACTGTTTTTT	CASSPPWYRQGKLFF
few	12	TRBV7-8	NA	TRBJ2-5	TGTGCCAGCAGCTTAGTGTGGGAGACCCAGTACTTC	CASSLVWETQYF
NA	15	TRBV9	NA	TRBJ2-7	TGTGCCAGCAGCCCGGCCCGGGACGGATCCTACGAGCAGTACTTC	CASSPARDGSYEQYF
NA	15	TRBV20-1	TRBD1	TRBJ1-5	TGCAGTGCTAGATCATGGGACAGGGTCAATCAGCCCCAGCATTTT	CSARSWDRVNQPQHF
NA	15	TRBV12-3/TRBV12-4	NA	TRBJ1-6	TGTGCCACAGGGCTGTCGAGCTCCTATAATTCACCCCTCCACTTT	CATGLSSSYNSPLHF
NA	16	TRBV19	NA	TRBJ2-1	TGTGCCAGTAGTATGGTCGGGGGATTGATTACGAATGAGCAGTTCTTC	CASSMVGGLITNEQFF
NA	14	TRBV5-4	NA	TRBJ2-7	TGTGCCAGCTCAGTAGGGTCTGGACTCTACGAGCAGTACTTC	CASSVGSGLYEQYF
NA	13	TRBV5-1	NA	TRBJ1-1	TGCGCCAGCAGCTCGTGGGAGAGTCGTGAAGCTTTCTTT	CASSSWESREAFF
many	14	TRBV7-9	NA	TRBJ2-2	TGTGCCAGCACCCTCCTAGGGACTGTCGGGGAGCTGTTTTTT	CASTLLGTVGELFF
few	17	TRBV7-2	NA	TRBJ2-7	TGTGCCAGCAGCTTAAGGGCCACCCGACGACCGGCCTACGAGCAGTACTTC	CASSLRATRRPAYEQYF
once	14	TRBV20-1	TRBD1	TRBJ2-7	TGCAGTGCTTCTCACGGACAGGGCAGTCGGGAGCAGTACTTC	CSASHGQGSREQYF
NA	14	TRBV19	NA	TRBJ1-1	TGTGCCAGTAGTATGGCGGGGGCGAACACTGAAGCTTTCTTT	CASSMAGANTEAFF
few	13	TRBV5-1	NA	TRBJ2-7	TGCGCCAGCAGCCCGGTGAGGTATGACGAGCAGTACTTC	CASSPVRYDEQYF
NA	15	TRBV12-3/TRBV12-4	NA	TRBJ2-7	TGTGCCAGCTCCCCCCAAGGGGGAGGAGAGTACGAGCAGTACTTC	CASSPQGGGEYEQYF
few	15	TRBV7-9	TRBD2	TRBJ2-5	TGTGCCAGCAGCTCCGTAGCGGGAGCCCCAGAGACCCAGTACTTC	CASSSVAGAPETQYF
few	15	TRBV10-3	NA	TRBJ1-6	TGTGCCATCAGTGAGGCGGGCGCCCCTAATTCACCCCTCCACTTT	CAISEAGAPNSPLHF
NA	16	TRBV12-3/TRBV12-4	TRBD2	TRBJ2-1	TGTGCCAGCAGTTTAGGAGTAGCGGGAGCTGCGTATGAGCAGTTCTTC	CASSLGVAGAAYEQFF
NA	16	TRBV20-1	TRBD2	TRBJ2-2	TGCAGTGCTAAAGGACTAGCGGGCCCAAACACCGGGGAGCTGTTTTTT	CSAKGLAGPNTGELFF
NA	18	TRBV4-1	NA	TRBJ2-1	TGCGCCAGCAGCCAAGGACCTCTAGCCTCAGGCTCCTACAATGAGCAGTTCTTC	CASSQGPLASGSYNEQFF
NA	16	TRBV12-3/TRBV12-4	NA	TRBJ1-4	TGTGCCAGCAGCAGACGGACGGGACAAGTAAATGAAAAACTGTTTTTT	CASSRRTGQVNEKLFF
few	11	TRBV7-6	NA	TRBJ1-1	TGTGCCAGCAGCCAGAGGACTGAAGCTTTCTTT	CASSQRTEAFF
few	17	TRBV4-1	TRBD1	TRBJ2-4	TGCGCCAGCAGCCAAGTCCAGGGGGCGCGGGCCAAAAACATTCAGTACTTC	CASSQVQGARAKNIQYF
NA	15	TRBV20-1	TRBD1	TRBJ1-1	TGCAGTGCTAGAGCTGAGGGGGCATGGAACACTGAAGCTTTCTTT	CSARAEGAWNTEAFF
NA	15	TRBV12-3/TRBV12-4	NA	TRBJ1-4	TGTGCCAGCAGTTTAAATGGGGCCTCGAATGAAAAACTGTTTTTT	CASSLNGASNEKLFF
NA	15	TRBV16	NA	TRBJ1-2	TGTGCCAGCAATACAAACCAGGGCAGAATCTATGGCTACACCTTC	CASNTNQGRIYGYTF
few	14	TRBV7-9	NA	TRBJ1-1	TGTGCCAGCAGCCGACGGGAGGCGGGCACTGAAGCTTTCTTT	CASSRREAGTEAFF
few	12	TRBV7-8	NA	TRBJ1-2	TGTGCCAGCAGCTTAGATTACTATGGCTACACCTTC	CASSLDYYGYTF
NA	11	TRBV2	NA	TRBJ1-1	TGTGCCAGTCCGACAGGCACTGAAGCTTTCTTT	CASPTGTEAFF
NA	16	TRBV7-9	TRBD2	TRBJ2-1	TGTGCCAGCAGCTATTCACGGGGGGGCGCTGCCAATGAGCAGTTCTTC	CASSYSRGGAANEQFF
many	12	TRBV12-3/TRBV12-4	TRBD1	TRBJ2-7	TGTGCCAGCAGCCAAGACAGGGTCGAGCAGTACTTC	CASSQDRVEQYF
NA	14	TRBV20-1	TRBD2	TRBJ2-7	TGCAGTGCTAGGCTAGCGGGGGGTGCCTACGAGCAGTACTTC	CSARLAGGAYEQYF
NA	15	TRBV19	NA	TRBJ1-1	TGTGCCAGTAGTATATACTTTGAGGGGAACACTGAAGCTTTCTTT	CASSIYFEGNTEAFF
NA	13	TRBV4-1	NA	TRBJ1-5	TGTGCCAGCAGCCAGGGGTCCGAGGACCCACGGCATTTT	CASSQGSEDPRHF
few	14	TRBV11-2	TRBD1	TRBJ1-4	TGTGCCAGCCGGCGCGGTCCAGGGGGTGAAAAACTGTTTTTT	CASRRGPGGEKLFF
few	12	TRBV7-9	NA	TRBJ1-6	TGTGCCAGCAGGGACGATAATTCACCCCTCCACTTT	CASRDDNSPLHF
many	18	TRBV7-2	TRBD2	TRBJ2-7	TGTGCCAGCAGCTTATGGGCGCTAGCGGGAGCCCTTCCGTCCGAGCAGTACTTC	CASSLWALAGALPSEQYF
few	12	TRBV20-1	NA	TRBJ1-2	TGCAGTGCTAGACCGGGCTCCTATGGCTACACCTTC	CSARPGSYGYTF
NA	17	TRBV20-1	NA	TRBJ2-5	TGCAGTGCTAGAGATCCGGGGGGCTCCGTAGTGGAGGAGACCCAGTACTTC	CSARDPGGSVVEETQYF
few	13	TRBV7-2	NA	TRBJ2-3	TGTGCCAGCGGGAACCACCCAACAGATACGCAGTATTTT	CASGNHPTDTQYF
NA	15	TRBV15	NA	TRBJ2-7	TGTGCCACCAGCAGAGGGGCAGCGGGCCCCTACGAGCAGTACTTC	CATSRGAAGPYEQYF
NA	15	TRBV5-4	TRBD1	TRBJ1-6	TGTGCCAGCAGCGGGACAGGGGTTGGTAATTCACCCCTCCACTTT	CASSGTGVGNSPLHF
NA	16	TRBV5-1	NA	TRBJ2-3	TGCGCCAGCAGTGGCCAGGAGGGGGCAGGAACAGATACGCAGTATTTT	CASSGQEGAGTDTQYF
few	16	TRBV4-3	NA	TRBJ2-1	TGCGCCAGCAGCCGCCTAAGCGGTTCCTCTTACAATGAGCAGTTCTTC	CASSRLSGSSYNEQFF
NA	14	TRBV30	NA	TRBJ1-1	TGTGCCTGGACCCGGCAGACCAGGGACACTGAAGCTTTCTTT	CAWTRQTRDTEAFF
NA	17	TRBV6-5	TRBD1	TRBJ2-7	TGTGCCAGCAGTCTCAAGAGGCCGACAGGGGGCTCGTACGAGCAGTACTTC	CASSLKRPTGGSYEQYF
NA	13	TRBV20-1	NA	TRBJ1-4	TGCAGTGCTAGTCCAGGTCTTAATGAAAAACTGTTTTTT	CSASPGLNEKLFF
NA	12	TRBV20-1	NA	TRBJ1-5	TGCAGTGCCATACAGGGTAATCAGCCCCAGCATTTT	CSAIQGNQPQHF
NA	14	TRBV25-1	NA	TRBJ1-4	TGTGCCAGCAGTGAATATGTTGGTAATGAAAAACTGTTTTTT	CASSEYVGNEKLFF
once	15	TRBV4-1	NA	TRBJ2-1	TGCGCCAGCAGCCAAGACGCTACCCCCTACAATGAGCAGTTCTTC	CASSQDATPYNEQFF
few	12	TRBV11-2	NA	TRBJ1-3	TGTGCCAGCAGGAAACAGGGAAACACCATATATTTT	CASRKQGNTIYF
NA	14	TRBV15	NA	TRBJ2-5	TGTGCCGCCCCTCGGTTGCGGAACCAAGAGACCCAGTACTTC	CAAPRLRNQETQYF
NA	14	TRBV27	TRBD1	TRBJ2-1	TGTGCCAGCTCGGGACAGGTCTCCTACAATGAGCAGTTCTTC	CASSGQVSYNEQFF
NA	17	TRBV7-9	NA	TRBJ2-2	TGTGCCAGCAGCCTATCCACAGACCGAGAGAACACCGGGGAGCTGTTTTTT	CASSLSTDRENTGELFF
NA	13	TRBV14	NA	TRBJ2-3	TGTGCCAGCAGCCAAGATGGGGGGAGTACGCAGTATTTT	CASSQDGGSTQYF